In this sample, the clone carrying this TCR beta chain turned up a few times. What it recognizes is unknown. These data come from a study of T-cell memory formation after mild COVID-19. Study-level background: The study found TCR clusters largely donor specific. Whole-study findings and limits: Some clones that responded were present in memory (sampled pre-infection), which suggests cross-reactive memory joined.

A 5'RACE reaction primed in the constant segment made cDNA libraries of TCR alpha and TCR beta, and these carried sample barcodes and UMIs. TCRdb redid the calling of the 5' RACE reads with MiXCR, one entry per CDR3 protein. The sample shows some 440,000 distinct CDR3 sequences, 25% of them seen only once. This clonotype originated in an adult woman who had mild COVID-19 (a few samples of this study predate the infection). Cell type and time point are not known. What was sequenced was PBMCs or a T cell subset sorted from them (not recorded which).

The CDR3 sequence is CASSLAGNRVLSGANVLTF. The DNA of the CDR3 is TGTGCCAGCAGCTTAGCGGGGAACAGGGTACTCTCTGGGGCCAACGTCCTGACTTTC. This chain connects TRBV11-2 to TRBJ2-6; perhaps TRBD1 as D (6 bases). Germline V gene data show CDR1 as SGHAT and CDR2 as FQNNGV. The ends were cut back, 1 base at V and 0 bases at J, with 16 bases in the middle. The CDR3 runs to 19 residues. The full variable domain, its missing parts supplied by reference TRBV11-2 and TRBJ2-6, is EAGVAQSPRYKIIEKRQSVAFWCNPISGHATLYWYQQILGQGPKLLIQFQNNGVVDDSQLPKDRFSAERLKGVDSTLKIQPAKLEDSAVYLCASSLAGNRVLSGANVLTFGAGSRLTVL.